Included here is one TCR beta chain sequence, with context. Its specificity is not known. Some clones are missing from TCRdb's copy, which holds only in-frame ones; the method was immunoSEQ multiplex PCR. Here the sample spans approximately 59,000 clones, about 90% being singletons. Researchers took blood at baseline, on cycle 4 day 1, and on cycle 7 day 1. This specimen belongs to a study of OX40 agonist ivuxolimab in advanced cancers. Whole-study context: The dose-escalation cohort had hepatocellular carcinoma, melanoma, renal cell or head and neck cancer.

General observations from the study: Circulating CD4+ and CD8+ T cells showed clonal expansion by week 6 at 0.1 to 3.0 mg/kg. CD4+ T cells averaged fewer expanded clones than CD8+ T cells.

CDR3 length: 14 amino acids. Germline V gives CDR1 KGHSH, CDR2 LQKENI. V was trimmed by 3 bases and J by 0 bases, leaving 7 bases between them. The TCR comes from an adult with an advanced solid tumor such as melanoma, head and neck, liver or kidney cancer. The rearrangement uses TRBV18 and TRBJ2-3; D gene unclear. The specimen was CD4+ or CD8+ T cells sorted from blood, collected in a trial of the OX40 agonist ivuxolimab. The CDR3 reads CASSPDFSTDTQYF. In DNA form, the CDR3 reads TGTGCCAGCTCACCGGATTTTAGCACAGATACGCAGTATTTT.